These 19 T cell receptor beta chains were sequenced from one sample in a study of low-dose radiotherapy and immunotherapy resistance in tumors. Covering alpha and beta chains, TRAV- and TRBV-specific primers were used for the first-strand cDNA. A constant-region primer paired with the V-primer adapter amplified TCRs over about 19 PCR cycles. MiXCR, applied by TCRdb to the reads, yields one record per CDR3 protein. The sample has just over 90,000 distinct CDR3 sequences; 20% to 25% are singletons. Time point given: after trial treatment. Regarding treatment: LDRT plus nivolumab, ipilimumab, low-dose cyclophosphamide and aspirin (RACIN trial). Sequenced here: PBMCs, sampled after low-dose radiotherapy plus immunotherapy. The receptors were gathered from a female donor with ovarian cancer.

This clonotype was seen at least ten times. This rearrangement joins TRBV5-1 to TRBJ2-5, with a weak D call TRBD2 (7 bases). Germline V gene data show CDR1 as SGHRS and CDR2 as YFSETQ. V was cut by 4 bases and J by 5 bases, with 21 bases left in between. CDR3 size: 16 residues. CDR3: CASSPPGGGSTETQYF. CDR3 DNA: TGCGCCAGCAGCCCCCCCGGGGGCGGGAGCACGGAGACCCAGTACTTC.

Notes on this clonotype: The likely explanation is a read error, given a far larger clone one base away. The chain links TRBV6-2 or TRBV6-3 to TRBJ2-7; 15 bases align to TRBD2. Germline assignment: CDR1 MNHEY and CDR2 SVGEGT. The CDR3 is 16 residues long. The J segment lost 7 bases and the V segment lost 8 bases, leaving 12 bases of the junction unmatched. DNA of the CDR3: TGTGCCAGCGGCCAAGGACTAGCGGGAGGGTACAATGAGCAGTACTTC. It translates to CASGQGLAGGYNEQYF.

This clonotype was counted at least ten times. The rearrangement links TRBV7-8 to TRBJ2-5; D remains ambiguous. The CDR3 consists of 14 residues. The germline V gene has CDR1 SGHVS and CDR2 FQNEAQ. Deletions cut 4 bases from V and 4 bases from J, with 13 bases between. CDR3 sequence: CASSSRPLGETQYF. The CDR3 DNA is TGTGCCAGCAGCTCCAGGCCTTTAGGAGAGACCCAGTACTTC.

The rearrangement joins TRBV7-3 to TRBJ2-4, with TRBD1 matching over 8 bases. J was trimmed by 8 bases and V by 5 bases; bases with no gene match: 8. This CDR3 contains 14 residues. The germline gives CDR1 SGHTA, CDR2 FQGTGA. The CDR3 region has the DNA TGTGCCAGCAGCACCGGGACAGGAAGGGACATTCAGTACTTC. This translates into CASSTGTGRDIQYF.

This clonotype has a count of ten or more. CDR3 region: CASSPVTGLVGLDTQYF. The DNA of the CDR3 is TGTGCCAGCAGTCCCGTCACAGGTTTGGTTGGTCTGGATACGCAGTATTTT. The chain couples TRBV6-2 or TRBV6-3 to TRBJ2-3; D might be TRBD1 (5 bases). Trimming removed 5 bases at V and 6 bases at J, with 24 bases between. The CDR3 is made up of 17 amino acids. Germline assignment: CDR1 MNHEY and CDR2 SVGEGT.

This clonotype was seen repeatedly, ten times or more. CDR3 protein: CASREDFFNEKLFF. CDR3 nucleotide sequence: TGCGCCAGCAGGGAGGACTTTTTTAATGAAAAACTGTTTTTT. V is TRBV5-1 and J is TRBJ1-4; D call uncertain. The V and J ends lost 5 bases and 4 bases respectively, with 12 bases between them. There are 14 residues in the CDR3. From germline, CDR1 is SGHRS and CDR2 YFSETQ.

About this clonotype: A read error is possible here, since a much larger clone lies one base away. The chain employs TRBV27 and TRBJ2-1; 11 nucleotides match TRBD2. CDR1 is MNHEY, CDR2 SMNVEV, per germline (reference sequence). CDR3 size: 15 residues. The CDR3 protein is CASRKTGLAVHEEFF. Written as DNA, the CDR3 is TGTGCCAGCAGAAAGACGGGACTAGCGGTTCATGAGGAGTTCTTC.

This clonotype was seen at least ten times. The gene calls are TRBV7-9 and TRBJ1-1; 7 positions agree with TRBD1. Trimming cost V 5 bases and J 4 bases; bases outside gene matches: 19. The germline CDR1 and CDR2 sequences are SEHNR and FQNEAQ (reference sequence). The CDR3 has 18 residues. The CDR3 region has the DNA TGTGCCAGCAGCCCCCCCCCGGCAGGGGGTGGGTGGGGCACTGAAGCTTTCTTT. Translated, it gives CASSPPPAGGGWGTEAFF. Filled out from reference TRBV7-9 and TRBJ1-1, the complete variable domain reads DTGVSQNPRHKITKRGQNVTFRCDPISEHNRLYWYRQTLGQGPEFLTYFQNEAQLEKSRLLSDRFSAERPKGSFSTLEIQRTEQGDSAMYLCASSPPPAGGGWGTEAFFGQGTRLTVV.

Ten or more counts support this clonotype. The gene calls are TRBV6-2 or TRBV6-3 and TRBJ2-2, with D perhaps matching TRBD1 or TRBD2 (6 bases each). Germline V gene sequence: CDR1 MNHEY, CDR2 SVGEGT. Trimming removed 7 bases at V and 6 bases at J, with 12 bases between. The CDR3 is 13 residues long. The CDR3 here is CASTTGGSGELFF. The CDR3 nucleotides read TGTGCCAGCACCACCGGGGGCTCCGGGGAGCTGTTTTTT.

There are many counts of this clonotype. The gene calls are TRBV7-2 and TRBJ2-7; 10 bases align to TRBD1. The length of the CDR3 is 13 residues. With 4 bases clipped from V and 4 bases from J, the junction kept 1 base outside the gene matches. Germline-derived CDR1 and CDR2 are SGHTA and FQGNSA. The chain's CDR3 is CASSWTGGYEQYF. Here the CDR3 DNA reads TGTGCCAGCAGCTGGACAGGGGGTTACGAGCAGTACTTC.

This clonotype was detected many times. V usage is TRBV19 and J usage is TRBJ2-1; 12 nucleotides align to TRBD2. In germline, CDR1 is LNHDA, CDR2 SQIVND (reference sequence). J lost 4 bases, V lost 7 bases, and 8 bases had no gene match. The CDR3 consists of 16 residues. CDR3 sequence reads: CASKDTTSGSYNEQFF. The CDR3 nucleotides are TGTGCCAGTAAGGACACGACTAGCGGGAGTTACAATGAGCAGTTCTTC.

This clonotype has a count of ten or more. V gene TRBV6-2 or TRBV6-3 combines with J gene TRBJ1-6; D gene ambiguous. Germline values: CDR1 MNHEY, CDR2 SVGEGT. The V end lost 5 bases, the J end lost 6 bases, and 17 bases lay between the germline ends. CDR3 length: 16 amino acids. For the CDR3, the DNA is TGTGCCAGCAGTGTCGGATCTCCCCAAATTAATTCACCCCTCCACTTT. Amino acid sequence: CASSVGSPQINSPLHF.

This clonotype was picked up many times. The CDR3 spells CASSQKTSGSYNEQFF. CDR3 bases: TGTGCCAGCAGCCAAAAAACTAGCGGCTCCTACAATGAGCAGTTCTTC. The chain is built from TRBV4-2 and TRBJ2-1; 8 nucleotides match TRBD2. J gave up 0 bases and V 2 bases, and 3 bases lay outside the gene matches. The germline gives CDR1 LGHNA, CDR2 YNFKEQ. The CDR3 covers 16 residues.

This clonotype was observed many times. V gene TRBV5-1 combines with J gene TRBJ1-2; no clear D gene. Germline V gene data show CDR1 as SGHRS and CDR2 as YFSETQ. This CDR3 comprises 14 residues. V was shortened by 2 bases and J by 8 bases, with 16 bases between the two germline ends. In DNA, the CDR3 is TGCGCCAGCAGCTTAAAGGACGGACGTAGCGGCTACACCTTC. Its translation is CASSLKDGRSGYTF.

This clonotype has a count of ten or more. This chain uses TRBV12-3 or TRBV12-4 with TRBJ1-1; TRBD1 agrees at 8 bases. This CDR3 has 14 amino acids. Trimming at V came to 5 bases and at J to 0 bases, leaving 2 bases not matched to a gene. CDR3 bases: TGTGCCAGCAGTCTGACAGGGGTGAACACTGAAGCTTTCTTT. Its translation is CASSLTGVNTEAFF.

This clonotype showed up many times. V is TRBV5-1 and J is TRBJ2-1; no clear D gene. The CDR3 is made up of 14 amino acids. The V end was cut by 4 bases, the J end by 5 bases, with 13 bases between. The V gene's germline CDR1 is SGHRS and CDR2 YFSETQ. CDR3 DNA: TGCGCCAGCAGCGGACGGTCACTCGACAATGAGCAGTTCTTC. The encoded protein is CASSGRSLDNEQFF.

This clonotype was counted ten times or more. An end of the junction does not agree with germline; a read error may underlie this. The chain couples TRBV7-6 to TRBJ2-2; D is uncertain. Germline CDR1 SGHVS, CDR2 FNYEAQ. The CDR3 consists of 15 residues. As DNA, the CDR3 is TGTGCTAGCAGCCGCTCCGGTCCCAACACCGGGGAGCTGTTTTTT. Amino acids: CASSRSGPNTGELFF.

This clonotype was seen at least ten times. This chain uses TRBV6-1 with TRBJ2-3; the match to TRBD1 covers 7 bases. Germline V gene sequence: CDR1 MNHNS, CDR2 SASEGT. With 1 base clipped from V and 2 bases from J, the junction kept 12 bases outside the gene matches. The CDR3 loop spans 18 amino acids. CDR3 bases: TGTGCCAGCAGTGAAGACAGGGGCTGGACAATTATCACAGATACGCAGTATTTT. Protein sequence: CASSEDRGWTIITDTQYF.

This clonotype has a count of ten or more. The rearrangement uses TRBV6-2 or TRBV6-3 and TRBJ2-5, with D tentatively TRBD1 (6 bases). CDR3 length: 15 amino acids. V lost 6 bases, J lost 5 bases, and 19 bases lay in between. CDR1 is MNHEY, CDR2 SVGEGT, per germline. This chain's CDR3 is CASRVMGTPLETQYF. In DNA, the CDR3 is TGTGCCAGCAGAGTTATGGGGACACCGCTGGAGACCCAGTACTTC.